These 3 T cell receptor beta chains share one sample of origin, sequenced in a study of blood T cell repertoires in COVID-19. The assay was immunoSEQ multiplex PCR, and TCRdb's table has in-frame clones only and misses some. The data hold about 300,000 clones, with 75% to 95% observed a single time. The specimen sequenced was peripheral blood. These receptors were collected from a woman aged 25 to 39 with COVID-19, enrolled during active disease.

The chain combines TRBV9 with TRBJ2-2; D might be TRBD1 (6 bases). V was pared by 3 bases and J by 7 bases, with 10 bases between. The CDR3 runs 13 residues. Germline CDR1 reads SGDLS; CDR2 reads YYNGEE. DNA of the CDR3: TGTGCCAGCAGCGCCGCAGGGGTCGGGGAGCTGTTTTTT. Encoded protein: CASSAAGVGELFF. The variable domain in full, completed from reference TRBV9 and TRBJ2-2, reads DSGVTQTPKHLITATGQRVTLRCSPRSGDLSVYWYQQSLDQGLQFLIQYYNGEERAKGNILERFSAQQFPDLHSELNLSSLELGDSALYFCASSAAGVGELFFGEGSRLTVL.

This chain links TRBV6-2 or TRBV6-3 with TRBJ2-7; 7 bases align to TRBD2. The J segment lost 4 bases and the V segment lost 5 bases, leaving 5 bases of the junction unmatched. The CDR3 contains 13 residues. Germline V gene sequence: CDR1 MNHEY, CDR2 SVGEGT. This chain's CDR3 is CASSKTSVYEQYF. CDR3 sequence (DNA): TGTGCCAGCAGTAAAACTAGCGTTTACGAGCAGTACTTC.

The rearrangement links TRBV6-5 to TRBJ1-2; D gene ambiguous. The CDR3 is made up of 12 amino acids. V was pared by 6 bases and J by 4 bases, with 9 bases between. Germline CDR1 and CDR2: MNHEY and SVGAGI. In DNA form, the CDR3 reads TGTGCCAGCAGCCCCAATTCCTATGGCTACACCTTC. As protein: CASSPNSYGYTF.